This TCR beta chain was captured in a study of blood T cell repertoires in COVID-19. Across the study: Researchers got acute and convalescent COVID-19 samples from the United States, Italy and Spain. PBMCs, B-cell-depleted T cells, or T cells provided the cDNA or gDNA that made up the material.

Looked up from germline, CDR1 is SGHTA and CDR2 is FQGNSA. Trimming stripped 2 bases from V and 3 bases from J, with 10 bases between. The CDR3 runs 14 residues. How the authors handled the data: The assay estimated nucleated cells by amplifying reference gene primers. Method: immunoSEQ multiplex PCR; TCRdb's copy keeps in-frame clones and lacks some. V, J and clone size derive from that table, while D and trimming were established from the DNA sequence. Found here are 310,000 or so clones, around 87% of them singletons; the top ten hold 4%. J is TRBJ1-1 and V is TRBV7-2, with D perhaps TRBD1 (6 bases). The source is a woman in her forties or fifties with active or convalescent COVID-19. The sequenced sample was peripheral blood. The CDR3 sequence is CASSLFHRDTEAFF. In nucleotides, the CDR3 is TGTGCCAGCAGCTTATTTCACAGGGACACTGAAGCTTTCTTT.